Listed below are T cell receptor beta chains from one sample, sequenced in a study of blood T cell repertoires in COVID-19. TCRdb keeps only in-frame clones here, not all; method: immunoSEQ multiplex PCR. This sample has 200,000 to 250,000 clones; around 84% occur once, and the top ten carry around 20%. The sequencing sample was made of peripheral blood. All receptors derive from a young man with active or convalescent COVID-19. CDR3s include the opening cysteine and the closing phenylalanine or tryptophan. Each record gives: J gene, V gene, D gene, clone size, CDR3 DNA, CDR3 protein. A D gene is named only where the DNA matches it firmly. Only some rows state a clone size, as once, few, many or a class for expanded clones.

>TRBJ1-2|TRBV7-9|.|.
TGTGCCAGCAGCTTATGGGGGGAGCTCAAAAACTATGGCTACACCTTC
CASSLWGELKNYGYTF
>TRBJ1-2|TRBV5-6|.|.
TGTGCCAGCAGCTTCTGGACAAGAGCTAACTATGGCTACACCTTC
CASSFWTRANYGYTF
>TRBJ1-1|TRBV10-2|.|.
TGCGCCGCTACGACGACCGGGGATTACACTGAAGCTTTCTTT
CAATTTGDYTEAFF
>TRBJ1-6|TRBV4-3|TRBD1|.
TGCGCCAGCAGCCAAGCGCTTACAGGGGGTGGTTCACCCCTCCACTTT
CASSQALTGGGSPLHF
>TRBJ1-5|TRBV15|.|.
TGTGCCACCAGCCGGGACTATAGCAATCAGCCCCAGCATTTT
CATSRDYSNQPQHF
>TRBJ2-2|TRBV27|TRBD1|.
TGTGCCAGCAGTCCTCCTCCCCGGACAGGAGGCGGGGAGCTGTTTTTT
CASSPPPRTGGGELFF
>TRBJ1-6|TRBV9|TRBD1|.
TGTGCCAGCAGCCCCCAGGGGGGAAGTTCACCCCTCCACTTT
CASSPQGGSSPLHF
>TRBJ1-5|TRBV7-2|.|.
TGTGCCAGCAGCTTAGGAGGGGGGGGGCAGCCCCAGCATTTT
CASSLGGGGQPQHF
>TRBJ2-5|TRBV6-4|TRBD2|once
TGTGCCAGCGGAGGACTAGCGGGAAAGACACAAGAGACCCAGTACTTC
CASGGLAGKTQETQYF
>TRBJ2-2|TRBV6-2/TRBV6-3|TRBD2|.
TGTGCCAGCAGTTACGCCATCCGGGGGGGCGCGAGTCTCACCGGGGAGCTGTTTTTT
CASSYAIRGGASLTGELFF
>TRBJ2-5|TRBV30|TRBD2|.
TGTGCCTGGAGTCCGCCGGGACTAGCGCTAATTCAAGAGACCCAGTACTTC
CAWSPPGLALIQETQYF
>TRBJ2-6|TRBV9|TRBD2|.
TGTGCCAGCAGCTCCTCGGGGGGGGCTGGGGCCAACGTCCTGACTTTC
CASSSSGGAGANVLTF
>TRBJ1-6|TRBV9|.|.
TGTGCCAGCAGCCCCCAATCCCAGGGTGATTCACCCCTCCACTTT
CASSPQSQGDSPLHF
>TRBJ2-1|TRBV18|.|.
TGTGCCAGCTCGCCGATTCAAGGGGGAAATGAGCAGTTCTTC
CASSPIQGGNEQFF
>TRBJ2-6|TRBV30|.|.
TGTGCCTGTGCGACAGCCTCTGGGGCCAACGTCCTGACTTTC
CACATASGANVLTF
>TRBJ2-6|TRBV6-2/TRBV6-3|.|.
TGTGCCAGCAGTTCCATCTTAAAGACAGCCTCTGGGGCCAACGTCCTGACTTTC
CASSSILKTASGANVLTF
>TRBJ1-1|TRBV28|TRBD1|.
TGTGCCAGCAGTTCATCGCCAGGGGGCGGAAACACTGAAGCTTTCTTT
CASSSSPGGGNTEAFF
>TRBJ1-1|TRBV5-1|.|few
TGCGCCAGCAGCTTAGGGGTGCACACTGAAGCTTTCTTT
CASSLGVHTEAFF
>TRBJ2-3|TRBV5-1|.|.
TGCGCCAGCAGCTCACATGTGGATACGCAGTATTTT
CASSSHVDTQYF
>TRBJ1-6|TRBV2|.|.
TGTGCCAGCACCCTCCGCGGGGGTCGAGCCTATAATTCACCCCTCCACTTT
CASTLRGGRAYNSPLHF
>TRBJ2-1|TRBV10-3|.|.
TGTGCCATCAGTGGACAGAGAAGCTCCTACAATGAGCAGTTCTTC
CAISGQRSSYNEQFF
>TRBJ2-2|TRBV28|.|.
TGTGCCAGCAGTTCGTTCCCGAACACCGGGGAGCTGTTTTTT
CASSSFPNTGELFF
>TRBJ2-5|TRBV10-3|.|.
TGTGCCATCAGTGAGTGGAAAACAGGGAAGGAGACCCAGTACTTC
CAISEWKTGKETQYF
>TRBJ2-1|TRBV18|.|.
TGTGCCAGCTCACCAGGAGCGGCTCAGCACAATGAGCAGTTCTTC
CASSPGAAQHNEQFF
>TRBJ1-2|TRBV7-9|.|.
TGTGCCAGCAGAAGGGAGGGCTATGGCTACACCTTC
CASRREGYGYTF
>TRBJ2-7|TRBV28|.|once
TGTGCCAGCAGTTCGCAGGACAAGCAGTACTTC
CASSSQDKQYF
>TRBJ1-2|TRBV7-6|.|.
TGTGCCAGCAGCTTAGCGTCGGGATCAGGCTACACCTTC
CASSLASGSGYTF
>TRBJ1-2|TRBV5-6|.|.
TGTGCCAGCAGCCGGGGTAGGGTAAACTATGGCTACACCTTC
CASSRGRVNYGYTF
>TRBJ2-7|TRBV7-9|.|.
TGTGCCAGCAGCGATCTCGACAGGACCTACGAGCAGTACTTC
CASSDLDRTYEQYF
>TRBJ2-1|TRBV7-2|TRBD2|few
TGTGCCAGCAGCTTTACAGCGGGGGGGATGGATGAGCAGTTCTTC
CASSFTAGGMDEQFF
>TRBJ2-1|TRBV5-1|TRBD2|few
TGCGCCAGCAGCACGACTAGCGTTGGTGAGCAGTTCTTC
CASSTTSVGEQFF
>TRBJ2-7|TRBV13|TRBD1|.
TGTGCCAGCAGCCCGGAGACAGGGACGCAGGTCGAGCAGTACTTC
CASSPETGTQVEQYF
>TRBJ2-3|TRBV7-6|TRBD1|.
TGTGCCAGCAGCTTAACGACAGGGAGCCCCACAGATACGCAGTATTTT
CASSLTTGSPTDTQYF
>TRBJ2-7|TRBV7-2|TRBD1|.
TGTGCCAGCAGCTTAGAGACAGGGGGCTACGAGCAGTACTTC
CASSLETGGYEQYF
>TRBJ1-2|TRBV30|.|.
TGTGCCTGGAGTGTGGGGCGATCAGCAGAGGGCTACACCTTC
CAWSVGRSAEGYTF
>TRBJ1-3|TRBV19|TRBD1|few
TGTGCCAGTAATCCAGGGGGCGCAGGTGGAAACACCATATATTTT
CASNPGGAGGNTIYF
>TRBJ1-5|TRBV19|.|.
TGTGCCAGTAGTATCCTAGTACCTCAGCCCCAGCATTTT
CASSILVPQPQHF
>TRBJ2-3|TRBV4-3|TRBD1|.
TGCGCCAGCAGCCCAGACAGGGGTACAGATACGCAGTATTTT
CASSPDRGTDTQYF
>TRBJ2-1|TRBV9|.|once
TGTGCCAGCAGCGCAACTAGTCTTAATGAGCAGTTCTTC
CASSATSLNEQFF
>TRBJ1-2|TRBV27|TRBD1|.
TGTGCCAGCAGTCCAGGGGGCCACTATGGCTACACCTTC
CASSPGGHYGYTF
>TRBJ1-5|TRBV2|.|.
TGTGCCAGCAGTGAGCAACAAATTAGCAATCAGCCCCAGCATTTT
CASSEQQISNQPQHF
>TRBJ1-1|TRBV4-1|TRBD1|few
TGCGCCAGCAGCCAGGACCACCGGGACAGCTCTCGGACTGAAGCTTTCTTT
CASSQDHRDSSRTEAFF
>TRBJ1-6|TRBV5-1|.|few
TGCGCCAGCAGCTCCATCATCCCGGGCGAGGGAAGGAGTAATTCACCCCTCCACTTT
CASSSIIPGEGRSNSPLHF
>TRBJ2-3|TRBV23-1|TRBD1|.
TGCGCCAGCAGTCACCAAGGTTGCAGGGGGAGTACAGATACGCAGTATTTT
CASSHQGCRGSTDTQYF
>TRBJ1-5|TRBV18|TRBD1|.
TGTGCCAGCTCACCAGCTGGAGTCGACAGGGTGCGTCAGCCCCAGCATTTT
CASSPAGVDRVRQPQHF
>TRBJ1-2|TRBV7-2|TRBD1|.
TGTGCCAGCAGCTTAGCACCGGGACAGCGGTATGGCTACACCTTC
CASSLAPGQRYGYTF
>TRBJ1-1|TRBV2|.|.
TGTGCCAGCAGTGAAGCGCTTTCGGCAAACCCAGGCATGAACACTGAAGCTTTCTTT
CASSEALSANPGMNTEAFF
>TRBJ2-5|TRBV9|TRBD2|.
TGTGCCAGCAGCGTGACTAGCGGGGGGGCCTCAGAGACCCAGTACTTC
CASSVTSGGASETQYF
>TRBJ1-6|TRBV27|.|.
TGTGCCAGCAGTTACGCTGGGTCAGGGTCACCCCTCCACTTT
CASSYAGSGSPLHF
>TRBJ2-3|TRBV7-2|.|.
TGTGCCAGCAGCTTCTCGGAGCAGCTTGCGGATACGCAGTATTTT
CASSFSEQLADTQYF
>TRBJ2-3|TRBV7-2|.|.
TGTGCCAGCACTCTCCAGGGTGCGTCAGATACGCAGTATTTT
CASTLQGASDTQYF
>TRBJ2-3|TRBV5-4|.|.
TGTGCCAGCAGCTTGGGTAGCTACTTCGAAGATACGCAGTATTTT
CASSLGSYFEDTQYF
>TRBJ1-1|TRBV24-1|TRBD1|.
TGTGCCACCAGTGCCCCGGGACAGACTGAAGCTTTCTTT
CATSAPGQTEAFF